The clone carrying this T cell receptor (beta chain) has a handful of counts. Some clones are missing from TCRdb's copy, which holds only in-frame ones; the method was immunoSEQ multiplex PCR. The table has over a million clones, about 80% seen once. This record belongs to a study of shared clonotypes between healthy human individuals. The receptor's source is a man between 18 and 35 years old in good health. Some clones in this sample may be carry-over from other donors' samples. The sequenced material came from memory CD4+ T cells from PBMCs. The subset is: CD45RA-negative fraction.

The DNA for the CDR3 is TGTGCCAGTAGTAGCCTGACTAGCGGCCAAGAGACCCAGTACTTC. The encoded protein is CASSSLTSGQETQYF. V usage is TRBV19 and J usage is TRBJ2-5; 9 bases fit TRBD2. CDR1 is LNHDA, CDR2 SQIVND, per germline (reference sequence). This CDR3 is built from 15 residues. V lost 4 bases, J lost 1 base, and 4 bases stayed unmatched.